This is a list of T cell receptor beta chains from one sample in a study of blood T cell repertoires in COVID-19. Assay used: immunoSEQ multiplex PCR; TCRdb lists only in-frame clones, some missing. The profile shows fewer than 350,000 clones, approximately 84% of them singletons. Sequenced input: peripheral blood. The source is a woman aged 25 to 39 who had recovered from COVID-19. The CDR3 runs from the conserved cysteine through the conserved F or W. The D gene is left open where the match is weak. Size is omitted from some rows. Given values are once, few, many or a class for expanded clones.

>NA|TRBV5-1|TRBJ1-4|once|15
CASSPELRTNEKLFF
TGCGCCAGCAGCCCCGAGTTGCGGACTAATGAAAAACTGTTTTTT
>TRBD2|TRBV3-1/TRBV3-2|TRBJ2-1|NA|16
CASSQPGLAENNEQFF
TGTGCCAGCAGCCAACCGGGACTAGCGGAGAACAATGAGCAGTTCTTC
>TRBD1|TRBV7-8|TRBJ1-1|once|16
CASSLTGGNWDTEAFF
TGTGCCAGCAGCCTCACAGGGGGCAATTGGGACACTGAAGCTTTCTTT
>TRBD2|TRBV4-2|TRBJ2-7|NA|16
CASSQGFSGTLYEQYF
TGTGCCAGCAGCCAAGGATTTAGCGGGACTCTCTACGAGCAGTACTTC
>NA|TRBV28|TRBJ2-1|NA|14
CASSLFGVGNEQFF
TGTGCCAGCAGTTTATTCGGGGTCGGGAATGAGCAGTTCTTC
>NA|TRBV4-1|TRBJ1-5|NA|14
CASSQTGPYQPQHF
TGCGCCAGCAGCCAAACAGGACCCTATCAGCCCCAGCATTTT
>NA|TRBV15|TRBJ2-3|NA|13
CATSRETTDTQYF
TGTGCCACCAGCAGAGAGACTACAGATACGCAGTATTTT
>TRBD1|TRBV2|TRBJ1-1|NA|16
CASTGTVRFGDTEAFF
TGTGCCAGCACCGGGACAGTCCGGTTCGGGGACACTGAAGCTTTCTTT
>TRBD1|TRBV2|TRBJ1-2|few|15
CASRETRTGNYGYTF
TGTGCCAGCAGGGAGACGAGGACAGGGAACTATGGCTACACCTTC
>TRBD1|TRBV6-5|TRBJ1-1|NA|13
CASSNRGWNEAFF
TGTGCCAGCAGTAACAGGGGATGGAATGAAGCTTTCTTT
>TRBD1|TRBV2|TRBJ1-2|once|13
CASSDSGGDGYTF
TGTGCCAGCAGTGATTCAGGGGGAGATGGCTACACCTTC
>TRBD1|TRBV6-5|TRBJ1-6|few|15
CASNIAGQGYSPLHF
TGTGCCAGCAACATTGCAGGACAGGGGTATTCACCCCTCCACTTT
>NA|TRBV28|TRBJ2-1|NA|15
CASTSSRGSYNEQFF
TGTGCCAGCACCTCGTCCCGGGGAAGCTACAATGAGCAGTTCTTC
>NA|TRBV7-9|TRBJ1-3|NA|14
CASGSRGSGNTIYF
TGTGCCAGCGGCAGCCGGGGGTCTGGAAACACCATATATTTT
>NA|TRBV18|TRBJ1-1|NA|14
CASSPGTYNTEAFF
TGTGCCAGCTCTCCCGGGACATACAACACTGAAGCTTTCTTT
>NA|TRBV19|TRBJ2-5|NA|13
CASSIRDQETQYF
TGTGCCAGTAGTATCCGGGACCAAGAGACCCAGTACTTC
>TRBD2|TRBV25-1|TRBJ2-1|NA|15
CASSSLNSGEDEQFF
TGTGCCAGCAGTAGTCTAAATAGCGGGGAGGATGAGCAGTTCTTC
>TRBD2|TRBV2|TRBJ2-2|NA|15
CASRAGRAGTGELFF
TGTGCCAGCAGGGCTGGGAGGGCAGGCACCGGGGAGCTGTTTTTT
>TRBD1|TRBV4-1|TRBJ2-3|NA|15
CASSQDKGASDTQYF
TGCGCCAGCAGCCAAGATAAGGGGGCATCAGATACGCAGTATTTT
>NA|TRBV5-8|TRBJ2-1|NA|13
CASSGLLGDEQFF
TGTGCCAGCAGCGGCCTATTGGGCGATGAGCAGTTCTTC
>NA|TRBV3-1/TRBV3-2|TRBJ1-1|NA|12
CASSVPPSEAFF
TGTGCCAGCAGCGTACCGCCGAGTGAAGCTTTCTTT
>TRBD2|TRBV15|TRBJ2-3|NA|21
CATSRAFGLAGGSSSTDTQYF
TGTGCCACCAGCAGAGCTTTTGGACTAGCGGGAGGCTCTTCTAGCACAGATACGCAGTATTTT
>NA|TRBV11-2|TRBJ2-2|NA|14
CASSLARNTGELFF
TGTGCCAGCAGCTTAGCCAGAAACACCGGGGAGCTGTTTTTT
>NA|TRBV29-1|TRBJ2-1|NA|13
CSVEPTRYNEQFF
TGCAGCGTTGAACCTACCCGCTACAATGAGCAGTTCTTC
>TRBD2|TRBV6-2/TRBV6-3|TRBJ2-1|NA|14
CASSSRSGRNEQFF
TGTGCCAGCAGTTCCCGTAGCGGGAGAAATGAGCAGTTCTTC
>NA|TRBV4-2|TRBJ1-3|NA|16
CASSRELQGPGNTIYF
TGTGCCAGCAGCCGAGAACTCCAGGGTCCTGGAAACACCATATATTTT
>TRBD1|TRBV28|TRBJ2-2|NA|14
CASSSTGGTGELFF
TGTGCCAGCAGTTCGACAGGGGGCACCGGGGAGCTGTTTTTT
>NA|TRBV2|TRBJ1-2|NA|11
CASSEGGGYTF
TGTGCCAGCAGTGAGGGGGGTGGCTACACCTTC
>TRBD1|TRBV3-1/TRBV3-2|TRBJ1-2|NA|15
CASSFPGTGLDGYTF
TGTGCCAGCAGCTTCCCCGGGACAGGGTTGGATGGCTACACCTTC
>TRBD2|TRBV2|TRBJ2-7|NA|14
CASSLLAGVHEQYF
TGTGCCAGCAGCCTACTAGCGGGAGTTCACGAGCAGTACTTC
>NA|TRBV27|TRBJ1-1|NA|13
CASSPSRGLRAFF
TGTGCCAGCAGTCCGTCGAGAGGGCTGAGGGCTTTCTTT
>TRBD1|TRBV5-1|TRBJ1-1|NA|14
CASSAGTGSTEAFF
TGCGCCAGCAGCGCCGGGACAGGGTCCACTGAAGCTTTCTTT
>TRBD1|TRBV24-1|TRBJ2-2|NA|14
CATADRVNTGELFF
TGTGCCACTGCCGACAGGGTAAACACCGGGGAGCTGTTTTTT
>TRBD1|TRBV3-1/TRBV3-2|TRBJ1-2|NA|14
CASSQVGQGNGYTF
TGTGCCAGCAGCCAAGTGGGACAGGGGAATGGCTACACCTTC
>NA|TRBV28|TRBJ2-3|NA|14
CASSYGQKGGTQYF
TGTGCCAGCAGCTACGGACAGAAAGGCGGTACGCAGTATTTT
>NA|TRBV7-9|TRBJ2-1|NA|15
CASSHSGSSYNEQFF
TGTGCCAGCAGCCATAGCGGCAGCTCCTACAATGAGCAGTTCTTC
>TRBD2|TRBV4-1|TRBJ2-1|NA|15
CASSHRLAGNNEQFF
TGCGCCAGCAGCCACCGTCTAGCGGGGAACAATGAGCAGTTCTTC
>TRBD2|TRBV6-5|TRBJ2-5|NA|15
CASSPIAGAWETQYF
TGTGCCAGCAGTCCCATAGCGGGAGCTTGGGAGACCCAGTACTTC
>NA|TRBV19|TRBJ2-2|NA|13
CASTNLGPGELFF
TGTGCCAGTACCAATCTAGGCCCCGGGGAGCTGTTTTTT
>NA|TRBV10-3|TRBJ1-2|NA|14
CAIRGTLEGYGYTF
TGTGCCATTCGAGGGACACTAGAAGGGTATGGCTACACCTTC
>TRBD1|TRBV5-5|TRBJ1-1|many|15
CASRSGGARNTEAFF
TGTGCCAGCAGGTCAGGGGGCGCAAGGAACACTGAAGCTTTCTTT
>NA|TRBV19|TRBJ1-1|once|12
CARNRDKTEAFF
TGTGCCAGAAACCGGGACAAGACTGAAGCTTTCTTT
>NA|TRBV6-5|TRBJ1-1|NA|13
CASSYSRITEAFF
TGTGCCAGCAGTTACTCGAGAATCACTGAAGCTTTCTTT
>NA|TRBV9|TRBJ1-4|NA|15
CASSVSRGANEKLFF
TGTGCCAGCAGCGTAAGTCGGGGGGCTAATGAAAAACTGTTTTTT
>NA|TRBV24-1|TRBJ1-5|NA|14
CATSGTRDNQPQHF
TGTGCCACCAGTGGCACCCGGGATAATCAGCCCCAGCATTTT
>NA|TRBV4-2|TRBJ2-2|NA|14
CASSQQQGTGELFF
TGTGCCAGCAGCCAACAACAGGGCACCGGGGAGCTGTTTTTT
>NA|TRBV30|TRBJ1-1|NA|12
CAWSPRDTEAFF
TGTGCCTGGAGTCCCCGGGACACTGAAGCTTTCTTT
>TRBD1|TRBV4-1|TRBJ1-6|few|17
CASSPWGQFGDNSPLHF
TGCGCCAGCAGCCCTTGGGGACAGTTTGGAGATAATTCACCCCTCCACTTT
>NA|TRBV5-8|TRBJ1-2|NA|14
CASSPARGSFGYTF
TGTGCCAGCAGCCCCGCTCGGGGGTCCTTTGGCTACACCTTC
>TRBD1|TRBV28|TRBJ1-2|NA|14
CASTLQGAGYGYTF
TGTGCCAGCACCCTACAGGGGGCCGGCTATGGCTACACCTTC
>NA|TRBV18|TRBJ1-5|NA|16
CASSPPRTAFNQPQHF
TGTGCCAGCTCACCCCCGCGGACAGCCTTCAATCAGCCCCAGCATTTT